This T cell receptor beta chain appears in the sequencing data of a study of cytomegalovirus exposure and HLA in healthy donors. The PCR had 60 Vbeta and 13 Jbeta primers. Sequencing used immunoSEQ multiplex PCR; TCRdb keeps in-frame clones, though not all of them. The sample table sets out some 120,000 clones. The material sequenced was PBMCs. This clonotype was sampled from a man in his forties or fifties in good health and CMV-seronegative.

Here the CDR3 DNA reads TGTGCCAGCAGCTTTGTTAGCGGGACGTCCTACGAGCAGTACTTC. It is translated as CASSFVSGTSYEQYF. This rearrangement joins TRBV7-8 to TRBJ2-7, with 8 bases matching TRBD2. The germline gives CDR1 SGHVS, CDR2 FQNEAQ. The CDR3 loop spans 15 amino acids. J was trimmed by 1 base and V by 3 bases; bases with no gene match: 5.